This TCR beta chain was profiled in a study of T cell repertoires in cytomegalovirus infection. Across the whole study: Indicated by public TCR beta signatures were CMV infection and matching HLA type. Whole-study results and caveats: In two of eight donors, the top clonotype was HLA-C-restricted CMV-specific. Public TCR beta family frequency separated CMV-and-HLA carriers, including in an independent cohort.

Note on this clonotype: Its matching antigen is unknown.

This CDR3 region has 13 residues. Germline lookup yields CDR1 SGHRS and CDR2 YFSETQ. V lost 7 bases and J lost 4, with 14 bases in between. TCRdb analysed the reads with MiXCR anew, one entry per CDR3 protein. The sample records 200,000 or so distinct CDR3 sequences, roughly a fifth being singletons. The chain is built from TRBV5-1 and TRBJ1-2, with D tentatively TRBD1 (6 bases). Sequencing was done on a sample of PBMCs. The sequence derives from a human donor in good health (CMV status not recorded). Some clones in this sample may be carry-over from other donors' samples. The DNA of the CDR3 is TGCGCCAGCTGCTCTACAGGGAGCTATGGCTACACCTTC. This sequence encodes CASCSTGSYGYTF.